At least ten counts were recorded for the clone carrying this T cell receptor (beta chain). Its specificity is unknown. This specimen comes from a study of CD8 T cells in ankylosing spondylitis. For TCR beta, libraries came from quantitative 5'-RACE with molecular barcodes. Each CDR3 protein gets one entry after TCRdb re-called the 5' RACE reads with MiXCR. The data contain 200,000 to 300,000 distinct CDR3 sequences, roughly a quarter of them singletons. With 10 bases clipped from V and 6 bases from J, the junction kept 9 bases outside the gene matches. CDR3 length: 12 residues. Study-level points and caveats: Reports say disease-linked clones showed up significantly more in matched ankylosing spondylitis synovial fluid.

Sequences were obtained from blood, either unsorted or a sorted T cell fraction (not recorded which). The sequence was obtained from a male donor with ankylosing spondylitis or in good health (not recorded which). The chain combines TRBV12-3 or TRBV12-4 with TRBJ2-7; 7 bases fit TRBD1. The CDR3 protein is CATTPPGGEQYF. The CDR3 coding sequence is TGTGCCACCACCCCCCCAGGGGGCGAGCAGTACTTC.